The rows below give T cell receptor beta chains drawn from one sample of a study of shared clonotypes between healthy human individuals. TCRdb's table, derived via immunoSEQ multiplex PCR, lists solely in-frame clones and lacks some. The sample contains more than 900,000 clones, around 78% of which appear only once. The specimen sequenced was memory CD4+ T cells from PBMCs. These receptors all stem from a man aged 18 to 35 in good health. Some clones in this sample may be carry-over from other donors' samples. Each CDR3 is given with its conserved first and last residue. A D gene is named only where the DNA matches it firmly. Rows give clone size only sometimes, using once, few, many, or a class for an expanded clone.

cdr3_length	v_call	j_call	clone_size	d_call	cdr3_nt	cdr3_aa
17	TRBV28	TRBJ1-3	NA	NA	TGTGCCAGCAGTTTGAGATTGGCCACTCCCTCTGGAAACACCATATATTTT	CASSLRLATPSGNTIYF
14	TRBV19	TRBJ2-5	NA	NA	TGTGCCAGTCGATCGCCGGGACATCAAGAGACCCAGTACTTC	CASRSPGHQETQYF
16	TRBV4-2	TRBJ2-7	NA	TRBD2	TGTGCCAGCAGCCTGGGTTTGCAGCGGGATACCTACGAGCAGTACTTC	CASSLGLQRDTYEQYF
20	TRBV9	TRBJ2-1	NA	TRBD2	TGTGCCAGCAGCGTAGCGGGTGTTAGCGGGAGTGGGGTCCCCCCCAATGAGCAGTTCTTC	CASSVAGVSGSGVPPNEQFF
13	TRBV7-9	TRBJ1-1	few	NA	TGTGCCAGCAGCTTAGGTTCGACAGCCGCAGCTTTCTTT	CASSLGSTAAAFF
16	TRBV5-1	TRBJ2-2	many	NA	TGCGCCAGCAATTCGAGGGGAGAAATGGGCACCGGGGAGCTGTTTTTT	CASNSRGEMGTGELFF
13	TRBV29-1	TRBJ1-1	NA	TRBD1	TGCAGCGCACTTGGGAGGGGGCGAACTGAAGCTTTCTTT	CSALGRGRTEAFF
16	TRBV5-4	TRBJ2-3	NA	NA	TGTGCCAGCAGCCCACCCCCAGCGGCTAGCACAGATACGCAGTATTTT	CASSPPPAASTDTQYF
13	TRBV7-2	TRBJ1-3	NA	NA	TGTGCCAGCAGCTTAGATTCTGGAAACACCATATATTTT	CASSLDSGNTIYF
14	TRBV6-5	TRBJ2-7	NA	NA	TGTGCCAGCAGCCGACAGGCTTTAGCCTACGAGCAGTACTTC	CASSRQALAYEQYF
16	TRBV6-6	TRBJ1-2	NA	NA	TGTGCCAGCAGTTCCCGGGACTCCAAATGGAACTATGGCTACACCTTC	CASSSRDSKWNYGYTF
15	TRBV11-2	TRBJ2-5	few	TRBD1	TGTGCCAGCAGCTTGCGGGCAGGGGGCGAGGAGACCCAGTACTTC	CASSLRAGGEETQYF
15	TRBV11-2	TRBJ2-1	NA	TRBD2	TGTGCCAGCAGCCCCCAGGTAGCGGGGCGAGGTGAGCAGTTCTTC	CASSPQVAGRGEQFF
13	TRBV18	TRBJ2-5	NA	NA	TGTGCCAGCTCACCCGGGACCGGAGAGACCCAGTACTTC	CASSPGTGETQYF
16	TRBV7-8	TRBJ2-1	NA	NA	TGTGCCAGCAGCTCTCAGACTGCCAGCTCCTACAATGAGCAGTTCTTC	CASSSQTASSYNEQFF
15	TRBV5-6	TRBJ1-3	few	TRBD1	TGTGCCAGCAGCTCCGGGACAGGGACTGGAAACACCATATATTTT	CASSSGTGTGNTIYF
13	TRBV19	TRBJ1-5	once	TRBD1	TGTGCCAGCAAGGACAGGGAGCTCCAGCCCCAGCATTTT	CASKDRELQPQHF
14	TRBV18	TRBJ2-5	NA	NA	TGTGCCAGCTCACCAGGACAGTCCCGAGAGACCCAGTACTTC	CASSPGQSRETQYF
14	TRBV5-4	TRBJ1-1	NA	NA	TGTGCCAGCAGCTTGGGGTACAGGGTCACTGAAGCTTTCTTT	CASSLGYRVTEAFF
16	TRBV6-5	TRBJ1-2	NA	TRBD1	TGTGCCAGCAGTTACGCCGGATTGACAGGGGACGGAGGCTACACCTTC	CASSYAGLTGDGGYTF
19	TRBV4-2	TRBJ2-1	NA	TRBD2	TGTGCCAGCAGCCAAGAAATTACGGAACTAGCGGCCTACGACAATGAGCAGTTCTTC	CASSQEITELAAYDNEQFF
16	TRBV18	TRBJ1-5	NA	NA	TGTGCCAGCTCACCAAGGATAGCCTATAGCAATCAGCCCCAGCATTTT	CASSPRIAYSNQPQHF
15	TRBV9	TRBJ1-5	NA	TRBD1	TGTGCCAGCAGCGAGGGGACAGGGCGGAATCAGCCCCAGCATTTT	CASSEGTGRNQPQHF
15	TRBV6-1	TRBJ2-1	NA	TRBD2	TGTGCCAGCAGGGGGGAAGCGGGAGGTTACAATGAGCAGTTCTTC	CASRGEAGGYNEQFF
14	TRBV7-2	TRBJ2-3	NA	NA	TGTGCCAGCAGCGCAAGGGACAACACAGATACGCAGTATTTT	CASSARDNTDTQYF
14	TRBV28	TRBJ1-2	many	NA	TGTGCCAGCAGTTTTGTTCCTTTAAACTATGGCTACACCTTC	CASSFVPLNYGYTF
16	TRBV11-2	TRBJ2-2	NA	TRBD2	TGTGCCAGCAGGGGACTAGCGGGACCGAACACCGGGGAGCTGTTTTTT	CASRGLAGPNTGELFF
18	TRBV7-2	TRBJ2-7	NA	TRBD2	TGTGCCAGCAGCTTAGTGGGTGGGGCTAGCGGGGCCCTCTACGAGCAGTACTTC	CASSLVGGASGALYEQYF
12	TRBV7-2	TRBJ2-5	many	NA	TGTGCCAGCAGCTTAGCGGCACGGCCCCAGTACTTC	CASSLAARPQYF
15	TRBV7-8	TRBJ2-5	NA	NA	TGTGCCAGCAGCTTAGGGTGGGGACCTCAAGAGACCCAGTACTTC	CASSLGWGPQETQYF
15	TRBV7-2	TRBJ1-1	NA	NA	TGTGCCAGCAGCTTAGCGGGGGAACTGAACACTGAAGCTTTCTTT	CASSLAGELNTEAFF
20	TRBV6-1	TRBJ2-1	NA	TRBD2	TGTGCCAGCAGTGTTCCTCCGGGACTAGCGGGAGTTCGCGCTGGGAATGAGCAGTTCTTC	CASSVPPGLAGVRAGNEQFF
13	TRBV4-3	TRBJ2-3	NA	NA	TGCGCCAGCAGCCAAGGACGGGGAGATACGCAGTATTTT	CASSQGRGDTQYF
15	TRBV10-3	TRBJ2-5	NA	NA	TGTGCCATCAGTCTCAACGACAAATTGGGAGAGACCCAGTACTTC	CAISLNDKLGETQYF
16	TRBV4-2	TRBJ2-7	NA	TRBD2	TGTGCCAGCAGCCAAGATATACTAGCGGGTTTCTACGAGCAGTACTTC	CASSQDILAGFYEQYF
14	TRBV11-2	TRBJ1-1	few	TRBD1	TGTGCCAGCAGCTTAGTCAGGGGGCTTACTGAAGCTTTCTTT	CASSLVRGLTEAFF
13	TRBV5-1	TRBJ1-2	NA	NA	TGCGCCAGCAGCTTGGCCGTAGGTGGCGGCTACACCTTC	CASSLAVGGGYTF
16	TRBV11-2	TRBJ2-1	NA	TRBD2	TGTGCCAGCACCAAGCTCAGCGGGAGGGCCTACAATGAGCAGTTCTTC	CASTKLSGRAYNEQFF
15	TRBV27	TRBJ2-2	NA	NA	TGTGCCAGCAGTTTCGGGCTAGCGAGCACCGGGGAGCTGTTTTTT	CASSFGLASTGELFF
13	TRBV9	TRBJ2-1	many	NA	TGTGCCAGCAGCCTAGTGGGGTCCAATGAGCAGTTCTTC	CASSLVGSNEQFF
13	TRBV28	TRBJ1-5	NA	NA	TGTGCCAGCAGTGACAGACCAAATCAGCCCCAGCATTTT	CASSDRPNQPQHF
16	TRBV7-9	TRBJ2-1	many	NA	TGTGCCAGCAGCTCTTCCGGCGCCCGCTCCTACAATGAGCAGTTCTTC	CASSSSGARSYNEQFF
17	TRBV7-9	TRBJ2-3	NA	TRBD2	TGTGCCAGCAGCCGGCCTAGCGGGAGGACACCTACAGATACGCAGTATTTT	CASSRPSGRTPTDTQYF
18	TRBV9	TRBJ2-3	NA	TRBD2	TGTGCCAGCAGCGCAGGGCCGGGACTAGCTCCACTCACAGATACGCAGTATTTT	CASSAGPGLAPLTDTQYF
13	TRBV6-1	TRBJ2-2	NA	NA	TGTGCCAGCACAGGTCGAAGGACCGGGGAGCTGTTTTTT	CASTGRRTGELFF
15	TRBV7-9	TRBJ2-5	NA	NA	TGTGCCAGCAGCTTAGCTCTAACAGCGCAAGAGACCCAGTACTTC	CASSLALTAQETQYF
16	TRBV5-1	TRBJ2-7	NA	TRBD2	TGCGCCAGCAACCGCCGGGCGGGAGGGCCCTCTTACGAGCAGTACTTC	CASNRRAGGPSYEQYF
15	TRBV11-2	TRBJ2-1	NA	NA	TGTGCCAGCAGCCTCAATACGGGGTCCTACAATGAGCAGTTCTTC	CASSLNTGSYNEQFF
14	TRBV28	TRBJ1-1	NA	NA	TGTGCCAGCAGGTCGCGGGGGTGGGTCACTGAAGCTTTCTTT	CASRSRGWVTEAFF
16	TRBV4-1	TRBJ1-5	NA	NA	TGCGCCAGCAGCCACAGAAGCCGACTGGGTAGTCAGCCCCAGCATTTT	CASSHRSRLGSQPQHF
13	TRBV6-1	TRBJ2-5	NA	NA	TGTGCCAGCAGCCACTTCAGCCAGGAGACCCAGTACTTC	CASSHFSQETQYF
12	TRBV30	TRBJ2-3	NA	NA	TGTGCCTGTAAACCACAAGGAGATACGCAGTATTTT	CACKPQGDTQYF
15	TRBV5-1	TRBJ2-3	NA	TRBD1	TGCGCCAGCAGCTCCATGACAGGGGGAGCAGATACGCAGTATTTT	CASSSMTGGADTQYF
14	TRBV7-2	TRBJ2-5	NA	NA	TGTGCCAGCCGACAACCAGGGGTAGGGAAGACCCAGTACTTC	CASRQPGVGKTQYF
14	TRBV5-1	TRBJ1-2	few	TRBD1	TGCGCCAGCAGCTTGGGACAGGGGAGCTATGGCTACACCTTC	CASSLGQGSYGYTF
11	TRBV28	TRBJ1-6	NA	NA	TGTGCCAGCACCACCCTTTCACCCCTCCACTTT	CASTTLSPLHF
14	TRBV2	TRBJ1-5	few	NA	TGTGCCAGCAGTCCTCACAGGGGCAATCAGCCCCAGCATTTT	CASSPHRGNQPQHF
16	TRBV18	TRBJ1-2	NA	TRBD1	TGTGCCAGCTCTACGAACACTGCGGGACAGGACTATGGCTACACCTTC	CASSTNTAGQDYGYTF
14	TRBV9	TRBJ2-5	NA	NA	TGTGCCAGCAGCGTAGGTGGCAGTCAAGAGACCCAGTACTTC	CASSVGGSQETQYF
14	TRBV7-2	TRBJ2-7	NA	NA	TGTGCCAGCAGCTTAGGAGGGCGTTCCTACGAGCAGTACTTC	CASSLGGRSYEQYF